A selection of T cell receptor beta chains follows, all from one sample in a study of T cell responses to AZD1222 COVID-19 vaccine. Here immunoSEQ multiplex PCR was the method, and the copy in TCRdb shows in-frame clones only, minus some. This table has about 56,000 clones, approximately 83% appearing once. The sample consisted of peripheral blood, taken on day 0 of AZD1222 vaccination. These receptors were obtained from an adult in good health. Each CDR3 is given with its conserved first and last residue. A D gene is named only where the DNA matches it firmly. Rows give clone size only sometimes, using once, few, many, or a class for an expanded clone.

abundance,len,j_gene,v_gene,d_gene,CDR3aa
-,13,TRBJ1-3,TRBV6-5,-,CASMRAGGNTIYF
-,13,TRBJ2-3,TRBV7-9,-,CASSLPGTDTQYF
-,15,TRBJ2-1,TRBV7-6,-,CASSLLRGARNEQFF
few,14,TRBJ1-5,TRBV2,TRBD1,CASSVGRGDQPQHF
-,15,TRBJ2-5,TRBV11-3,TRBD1,CASSLGLTGEETQYF
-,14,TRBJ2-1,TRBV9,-,CASSAYSSYNEQFF
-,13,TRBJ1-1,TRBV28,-,CASTTGWGTEAFF
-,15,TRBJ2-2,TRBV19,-,CASSAESTNTGELFF
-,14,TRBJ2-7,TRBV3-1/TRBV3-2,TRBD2,CASSQAGGTYEQYF
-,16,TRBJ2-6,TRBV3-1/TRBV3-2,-,CASSQGSKGLANVLTF
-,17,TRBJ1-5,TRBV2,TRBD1,CASSHPGTGSPNQPQHF
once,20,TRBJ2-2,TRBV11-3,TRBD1,CASSARGGAPSGGSTGELFF
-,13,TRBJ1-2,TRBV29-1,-,CSVVSGGNYGYTF
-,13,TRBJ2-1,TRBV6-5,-,CASSDRTSGEQFF
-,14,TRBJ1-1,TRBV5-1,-,CASRGWPGGTEAFF
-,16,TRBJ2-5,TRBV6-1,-,CASSEHTGWNRETQYF
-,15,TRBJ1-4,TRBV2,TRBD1,CASTGRGLPNEKLFF